This T cell receptor (beta chain) comes out of a study of chemoradiotherapy in HPV16-positive cancers. On the study more broadly: Candidate HPV-specific clones and shared TCR motifs came from a couple of HPV16-positive patients. General study results and limits: Candidate HPV-specific clones and E7-related TCR motifs grew in tumor during treatment.

The method was immunoSEQ multiplex PCR; TCRdb's version includes in-frame clones alone and lacks a portion of them. Here the sample spans some 25,000 clones, around 94% being singletons. V shed 0 bases and J shed 3 bases, with 5 bases lying between them. The CDR3 is 14 amino acids. Germline V gene lookup returns CDR1 MNHNY and CDR2 SVGAGI (reference sequence). Note on this clone: Antigen unknown.

Collection took place from a patient who underwent chemoradiotherapy. The TCR comes from a human donor with HPV-associated anogenital cancer. This sequence joins TRBV6-6 and TRBJ2-2; D not certain. CDR3 nucleotides: TGTGCCAGCAGTTACTCGCAGGACACCGGGGAGCTGTTTTTT. Translated, it gives CASSYSQDTGELFF.